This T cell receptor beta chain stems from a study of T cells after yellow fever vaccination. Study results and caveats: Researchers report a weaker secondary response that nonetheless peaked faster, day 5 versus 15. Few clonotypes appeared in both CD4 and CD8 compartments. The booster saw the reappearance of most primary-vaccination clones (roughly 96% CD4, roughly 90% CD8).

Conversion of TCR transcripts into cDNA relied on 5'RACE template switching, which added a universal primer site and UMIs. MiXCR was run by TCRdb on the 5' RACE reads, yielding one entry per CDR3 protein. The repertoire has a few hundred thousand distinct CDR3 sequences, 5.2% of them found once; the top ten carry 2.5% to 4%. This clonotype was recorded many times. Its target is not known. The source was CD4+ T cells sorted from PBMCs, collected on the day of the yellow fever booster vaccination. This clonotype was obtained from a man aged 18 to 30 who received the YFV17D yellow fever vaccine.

CDR3 sequence: CASSLVGSDTQYF. As DNA, the CDR3 is TGTGCCAGCAGCTTAGTTGGTTCAGATACGCAGTATTTT. V and J are TRBV7-2 and TRBJ2-3; unclear D gene. Trimming took 1 base from V and 4 from J, leaving 6 bases between them. This CDR3 region has 13 residues. Looked up from germline, CDR1 is SGHTA and CDR2 is FQGNSA.